This T cell receptor (beta chain) was recovered during a study of blood T cell repertoires in COVID-19. As for the study in general: COVID-19 samples from acute and convalescent phases originated in the United States, Italy and Spain. From T cells, B-cell-depleted T cells, or PBMCs came the material, which was cDNA or gDNA.

In the study's own analysis: Estimation of nucleated cell counts was performed using reference gene primer amplification. TCRdb's copy holds only in-frame clones and misses some; the assay was immunoSEQ multiplex PCR. From that table come the V and J calls and clone size; the DNA was used to work out D and trimming. The sample shows about 110,000 clones, 84% of them seen only once. This receptor was obtained from a human donor in a cohort sampled during active COVID-19. The sample taken for sequencing was peripheral blood.

Written as DNA, the CDR3 is TGTGCCAGCTCACCGAGACAGGACGGATCTGAAGCTTTCTTT. The encoded protein is CASSPRQDGSEAFF. This chain connects TRBV18 to TRBJ1-1; TRBD1 is a possible D gene (6 bases). With 3 bases removed from V and 6 bases from J, the gap between germline ends came to 14 bases. This CDR3 is built from 14 residues. Germline V gives CDR1 KGHSH, CDR2 LQKENI. Combining the CDR3 with reference TRBV18 and TRBJ1-1 gives the whole variable domain NAGVMQNPRHLVRRRGQEARLRCSPMKGHSHVYWYRQLPEEGLKFMVYLQKENIIDESGMPKERFSAEFPKEGPSILRIQQVVRGDSAAYFCASSPRQDGSEAFFGQGTRLTVV.